This is a list of T cell receptor beta chains from one sample in a study of blood T cell repertoires in COVID-19. Repertoires were generated with immunoSEQ multiplex PCR, while TCRdb's copy carries only in-frame clones and drops some. Counted here are 100,000 to 150,000 clones, around 80% occurring once; the ten biggest clones make up about 40%. Sequenced sample: peripheral blood. These TCRs come from a man aged 40-50 years with active or convalescent COVID-19. CDR3s leave out the opening cysteine and the closing phenylalanine or tryptophan.

TRBJ1-4	TRBV12-1	ASSPIPGGRGREKLF
TRBJ1-2	TRBV30	AWTMGDPNYGYT
TRBJ2-7	TRBV20-1	SARHLDEQY
TRBJ1-6	TRBV15	ATSGRGSNSPLH
TRBJ1-2	TRBV6-1	ASSDTLPRRGLNYGYT
TRBJ2-1	TRBV2	ACMALPRSYNEQF
TRBJ2-3	TRBV6-5	ASRKQGSTDTQY
TRBJ1-4	TRBV19	ASTIGTAKLF
TRBJ2-1	TRBV5-1	ASSPTSGRVNEQF
TRBJ1-1	TRBV7-9	ASSLRENTEAF
TRBJ2-3	TRBV4-1	ASSQEKPVGDTQY
TRBJ2-3	TRBV5-4	ASSSYSSYTDTQY
TRBJ2-3	TRBV5-1	ASSWGEADTQY
TRBJ1-1	TRBV6-1	ASSEAGGDAEAF
TRBJ2-7	TRBV5-1	ASSAASSGEQY
TRBJ2-7	TRBV27	ASSLLTATYEQY